The sequence of this T cell receptor (beta chain) was determined in a study of cytomegalovirus exposure and HLA in healthy donors. Study overall: Earlier findings included more than 95 million unique TCR beta sequences obtained from 150 million to 200 million T cells.

Study results and caveats: TCR beta sequences numbering some 17,000 were associated with HLA alleles at 0.05 false discovery rate in a later analysis. A link between a missense DCLRE1C variant and TCR beta V- and J-gene trimming emerged from a later analysis. Productive rates of about 90% or about 30% were seen for most TCR beta V segments in an earlier analysis.

Amplification used 60 Vbeta primers and 13 Jbeta primers. The table came from immunoSEQ multiplex PCR; TCRdb's copy has only in-frame clones and leaves some out. The sample contains about 120,000 clones, more than 70% of which appear only once. With respect to this clone: Antigen: not known.

V shed 6 bases and J 6 bases; nucleotides not matched to a gene: 5. Per germline, CDR1 DFQATT and CDR2 SNEGSKA (reference sequence). This CDR3 has 11 amino acids. This receptor was identified in a middle-aged man in good health and CMV-seropositive. Sample: PBMCs. The J gene is TRBJ2-7, the V gene TRBV20-1; 7 bases match TRBD1. In DNA, the CDR3 is TGCAGTGCGTGGGACAGTTCCGAGCAGTACTTC. Residues: CSAWDSSEQYF.